This is a list of T cell receptor beta chains from one sample in a study of blood T cell repertoires in COVID-19. The repertoire was sequenced with immunoSEQ multiplex PCR; TCRdb's copy has only in-frame clones and lacks some. The data contain fewer than 200,000 clones, 77% of them singletons. Sequencing used peripheral blood. Source of these receptors: a man in his 70s with acute or convalescent COVID-19. Each CDR3 is given with its conserved first and last residue. The D gene is left open where the match is weak. Size tells how often a clone was seen (once, few, many) or the class of an expanded clone, and some rows leave it out.

v_gene: TRBV19; j_gene: TRBJ2-7; len: 15; d_gene: NA; abundance: NA; CDR3nt: TGTGCCAGTAGACAACGTTTAGGGGCTGAGTACGAGCAGTACTTC; CDR3aa: CASRQRLGAEYEQYF
v_gene: TRBV6-1; j_gene: TRBJ2-2; len: 18; d_gene: NA; abundance: NA; CDR3nt: TGTGCCAGCAGTGAAGTAATCTTGTCAGGGCTTAGGGTCGGGGAGCTGTTTTTT; CDR3aa: CASSEVILSGLRVGELFF
v_gene: TRBV3-1/TRBV3-2; j_gene: TRBJ2-3; len: 13; d_gene: NA; abundance: NA; CDR3nt: TGTGCCAGCAGCCAAGAGGCTTCAGATACGCAGTATTTT; CDR3aa: CASSQEASDTQYF
v_gene: TRBV9; j_gene: TRBJ2-1; len: 17; d_gene: TRBD2; abundance: once; CDR3nt: TGTGCCAGCAGCGCCGGGGGGGCAGGGCAAACCACCAATGAGCAGTTCTTC; CDR3aa: CASSAGGAGQTTNEQFF
v_gene: TRBV18; j_gene: TRBJ1-2; len: 15; d_gene: NA; abundance: NA; CDR3nt: TGTGCCAGCTCACCACCGACAGTAGAAAGTGTCGGCTACACCTTC; CDR3aa: CASSPPTVESVGYTF
v_gene: TRBV10-2; j_gene: TRBJ1-3; len: 15; d_gene: NA; abundance: NA; CDR3nt: TGCGCCAGCAGTGTTCGAGGGGGCTCTGGAAACACCATATATTTT; CDR3aa: CASSVRGGSGNTIYF
v_gene: TRBV6-5; j_gene: TRBJ1-2; len: 13; d_gene: NA; abundance: NA; CDR3nt: TGTGCCAGCAGTTACCAGGCCTACTATGGCTACACCTTC; CDR3aa: CASSYQAYYGYTF
v_gene: TRBV5-1; j_gene: TRBJ2-3; len: 16; d_gene: TRBD2; abundance: NA; CDR3nt: TGCGCCAGCAGCCCCGGACTAGCGGGGATGACAGATACGCAGTATTTT; CDR3aa: CASSPGLAGMTDTQYF
v_gene: TRBV3-1/TRBV3-2; j_gene: TRBJ2-5; len: 15; d_gene: TRBD2; abundance: NA; CDR3nt: TGTGCCAGCAGCCAATTCAGCGGGGGTCGAAAGACCCAGTACTTC; CDR3aa: CASSQFSGGRKTQYF
v_gene: TRBV6-5; j_gene: TRBJ1-1; len: 14; d_gene: NA; abundance: NA; CDR3nt: TGTGCCAGCAGTTACTCGCTGGGGAGCACTGAAGCTTTCTTT; CDR3aa: CASSYSLGSTEAFF
v_gene: TRBV13; j_gene: TRBJ1-6; len: 15; d_gene: NA; abundance: NA; CDR3nt: TGTGCCAGCAGCTTAGGGGCAGGGCTAAATTCACCCCTCCACTTT; CDR3aa: CASSLGAGLNSPLHF
v_gene: TRBV19; j_gene: TRBJ2-7; len: 12; d_gene: NA; abundance: NA; CDR3nt: TGTGCCAGTAGTATAGGTGGAGTCGAGCAGTACTTC; CDR3aa: CASSIGGVEQYF
v_gene: TRBV2; j_gene: TRBJ2-7; len: 14; d_gene: TRBD1; abundance: NA; CDR3nt: TGTGCCAGCAGTGACCACAGGGGGCTTGCCGAGCAGTACTTC; CDR3aa: CASSDHRGLAEQYF
v_gene: TRBV24-1; j_gene: TRBJ2-5; len: 15; d_gene: TRBD1; abundance: NA; CDR3nt: TGTGCCACCAGTGATACAGGGGCCCTAAGGGAGACCCAGTACTTC; CDR3aa: CATSDTGALRETQYF
v_gene: TRBV10-3; j_gene: TRBJ2-1; len: 16; d_gene: NA; abundance: NA; CDR3nt: TGTGCCATCAGTGACGGGCAGACAGGACTAGACAATGAGCAGTTCTTC; CDR3aa: CAISDGQTGLDNEQFF
v_gene: TRBV28; j_gene: TRBJ1-3; len: 15; d_gene: NA; abundance: NA; CDR3nt: TGTGCCAGCAGTTCCTGGGGGAGGTCTGGAAACACCATATATTTT; CDR3aa: CASSSWGRSGNTIYF
v_gene: TRBV5-8; j_gene: TRBJ2-3; len: 15; d_gene: NA; abundance: NA; CDR3nt: TGTGCCAGCAGCCGGGGGTCCGTGGGCACAGATACGCAGTATTTT; CDR3aa: CASSRGSVGTDTQYF
v_gene: TRBV9; j_gene: TRBJ2-1; len: 17; d_gene: TRBD2; abundance: NA; CDR3nt: TGTGCCAGCAGCGTAGCGATTAGCGGGACAATAGGGAATGAGCAGTTCTTC; CDR3aa: CASSVAISGTIGNEQFF
v_gene: TRBV5-1; j_gene: TRBJ1-2; len: 14; d_gene: NA; abundance: few; CDR3nt: TGCGCCAGCAGCTTGGGACAGAATAACTATGGCTACACCTTC; CDR3aa: CASSLGQNNYGYTF
v_gene: TRBV15; j_gene: TRBJ1-2; len: 11; d_gene: NA; abundance: NA; CDR3nt: TGTGCCACCAGCAGAGATCAAAGCTACACCTTC; CDR3aa: CATSRDQSYTF
v_gene: TRBV29-1; j_gene: TRBJ1-1; len: 14; d_gene: NA; abundance: few; CDR3nt: TGCAGCGCCTCGGGGGGAGCATCGAACACTGAAGCTTTCTTT; CDR3aa: CSASGGASNTEAFF
v_gene: TRBV10-3; j_gene: TRBJ1-2; len: 14; d_gene: NA; abundance: NA; CDR3nt: TGTGCCATCGGAGAGGGGACTGCCGTCGATGGCTACACCTTC; CDR3aa: CAIGEGTAVDGYTF
v_gene: TRBV5-1; j_gene: TRBJ1-4; len: 14; d_gene: NA; abundance: NA; CDR3nt: TGCGCCAGCAGCTTGCCGCAGTCGGGTGAAAAACTGTTTTTT; CDR3aa: CASSLPQSGEKLFF
v_gene: TRBV5-4; j_gene: TRBJ2-2; len: 17; d_gene: TRBD2; abundance: NA; CDR3nt: TGTGCCAGCAGCTTGGAAGCTAGCGGGAGGTTCACCGGGGAGCTGTTTTTT; CDR3aa: CASSLEASGRFTGELFF
v_gene: TRBV25-1; j_gene: TRBJ1-6; len: 13; d_gene: NA; abundance: NA; CDR3nt: TGTGCCAGCAGTGCTGGGGGGGGCTCACCCCTCCACTTT; CDR3aa: CASSAGGGSPLHF
v_gene: TRBV11-2; j_gene: TRBJ1-3; len: 14; d_gene: NA; abundance: NA; CDR3nt: TGTGCCAGCAGCTTAGTAGGCCCCGGAGACACCATATATTTT; CDR3aa: CASSLVGPGDTIYF
v_gene: TRBV5-6; j_gene: TRBJ2-3; len: 16; d_gene: NA; abundance: few; CDR3nt: TGTGCCAGCAGCTTGGCGGGGGACCTAACGTCAGATACGCAGTATTTT; CDR3aa: CASSLAGDLTSDTQYF
v_gene: TRBV5-4; j_gene: TRBJ2-3; len: 16; d_gene: TRBD2; abundance: NA; CDR3nt: TGTGCCAGCAGCGGAAGGACTAGCGGGGAACCAGATACGCAGTATTTT; CDR3aa: CASSGRTSGEPDTQYF
v_gene: TRBV7-8; j_gene: TRBJ2-1; len: 16; d_gene: TRBD2; abundance: few; CDR3nt: TGTGCCAGCAGCTCCGATAGCGGGAGGGGATACAATGAGCAGTTCTTC; CDR3aa: CASSSDSGRGYNEQFF
v_gene: TRBV12-3/TRBV12-4; j_gene: TRBJ1-1; len: 12; d_gene: NA; abundance: once; CDR3nt: TGTGCCAGCAGTTTATACAGGAATGAAGCTTTCTTT; CDR3aa: CASSLYRNEAFF
v_gene: TRBV6-4; j_gene: TRBJ2-5; len: 17; d_gene: NA; abundance: NA; CDR3nt: TGTGCCAGCAGAAGTACCGGAAGACAAGAACCTTTACAGACCCAGTACTTC; CDR3aa: CASRSTGRQEPLQTQYF
v_gene: TRBV19; j_gene: TRBJ2-3; len: 15; d_gene: TRBD1; abundance: NA; CDR3nt: TGTGCCAGTAGTGCAAGACAGGGGGCACGGGATACGCAGTATTTT; CDR3aa: CASSARQGARDTQYF
v_gene: TRBV18; j_gene: TRBJ2-5; len: 16; d_gene: TRBD2; abundance: once; CDR3nt: TGTGCCAGCTCACCACTAGGAGCGGGGGCGGGAGAGACCCAGTACTTC; CDR3aa: CASSPLGAGAGETQYF
v_gene: TRBV6-4; j_gene: TRBJ1-5; len: 17; d_gene: NA; abundance: NA; CDR3nt: TGTGCCAGCAGTGACTCGAGACAGACCCATAGCAATCAGCCCCAGCATTTT; CDR3aa: CASSDSRQTHSNQPQHF
v_gene: TRBV7-6; j_gene: TRBJ1-1; len: 16; d_gene: TRBD1; abundance: NA; CDR3nt: TGTGCCAGCAGCCCCCGCCCGACAGGGGCAAACACTGAAGCTTTCTTT; CDR3aa: CASSPRPTGANTEAFF
v_gene: TRBV4-3; j_gene: TRBJ2-3; len: 15; d_gene: TRBD2; abundance: NA; CDR3nt: TGCGCCAGCAGCCAAGAGGGACTAGCGGCAGATACGCAGTATTTT; CDR3aa: CASSQEGLAADTQYF
v_gene: TRBV6-5; j_gene: TRBJ2-2; len: 15; d_gene: TRBD1; abundance: NA; CDR3nt: TGTGCCAGCAGGTTGGGACAGGGCTACACCGGGGAGCTGTTTTTT; CDR3aa: CASRLGQGYTGELFF
v_gene: TRBV9; j_gene: TRBJ2-3; len: 14; d_gene: TRBD2; abundance: many; CDR3nt: TGTGCCAGCAGCTTCAGCGGGAGCTCAGATACGCAGTATTTT; CDR3aa: CASSFSGSSDTQYF
v_gene: TRBV5-1; j_gene: TRBJ1-4; len: 17; d_gene: TRBD1; abundance: NA; CDR3nt: TGCGCCAGCAGCTTCTCTTGGACAGGGAGGGCTAATGAAAAACTGTTTTTT; CDR3aa: CASSFSWTGRANEKLFF
v_gene: TRBV28; j_gene: TRBJ2-6; len: 15; d_gene: NA; abundance: NA; CDR3nt: TGTGCCAGGGTGGGGCGATGCTCTGGGGCCAACGTCCTGACTTTC; CDR3aa: CARVGRCSGANVLTF
v_gene: TRBV29-1; j_gene: TRBJ1-1; len: 14; d_gene: TRBD1; abundance: NA; CDR3nt: TGCAGCGTTCGCCTTGGACAGGGTGAGGATGAAGCTTTCTTT; CDR3aa: CSVRLGQGEDEAFF